Described below is a single T cell receptor (beta chain) sequence and its context. Its target antigen remains unknown. It has no much larger one-base neighbor in the sample; base qualities were not kept. TCRbeta CDR3 regions were amplified from genomic DNA using the immunoSEQ Assay, a bias-controlled multiplex PCR. Per the authors' processing: The number of nucleated cells in each sample was estimated from the amplification of reference gene primers within the assay. To quantify the absolute abundance of each unique TCRbeta CDR3 rearrangement, sequence reads were collapsed and filtered. For each sample, productive Simpson clonality was calculated as the square root of Simpson's diversity index over productive rearrangements. This immuneACCESS table, as held by TCRdb, lists in-frame sequences with V and J called but not all clones. Of the missing ones, under half trace to an unresolved V gene in checked studies; the others have no known cause. The DNA gave D and trimming, while V, J and clone size come from that table. The sample table holds 150,000 or so clones, of which over 80% were seen once. Jointly, the top ten make up under 3.5% of the sample.

Collaborating institutions collected whole blood in K2EDTA tubes following their own protocols. For TCRbeta analysis, collaborator samples were shipped as frozen whole blood, as isolated PBMCs, or as DNA extracted from either sample type. This entry comes from a study of blood T cell repertoires in COVID-19 (dated by TCRdb to 2020 to 2021). Study-level background: Samples from collaborators originated in the United States, Italy and Spain and spanned both the acute and convalescent phases of COVID-19. The material from the prospective study consisted of cDNA or gDNA derived from T cells, B-cell-depleted T cells, or PBMCs. Subjects who had been exposed to COVID-19, were actively infected with it, or had recovered from it provided the deeply sampled blood TCRbeta repertoires that made up the dataset. The repertoires were released in a freely available public database intended as a resource for research on the immune response to SARS-CoV-2. Samples were obtained from the ongoing ImmuneRACE study (first 160 participants) and from over 1,000 subjects provided by 6 global collaborators. The sample metadata nearly always contained a de-identified subject ID, COVID-19 status, age in years and sex. Where HLA class I and class II types were available, the types were taken from metadata supplied by the sample provider, not from assay-based typing.

CDR1 and CDR2 are read off the germline V gene as MNHEY and SVGAGI. Ends trimmed: V by 6 bases, J by 1 base; bases unmatched to a gene: 5. Inclusive of the bounding cysteine and phenylalanine, the CDR3 is 15 residues long. Only CDR3 DNA remains: 45 bases, in frame from the first base. General study outcomes and caveats: The quantity of clinical and demographic metadata differed by source and by participant and was supplied without curation.

This clonotype originated in a woman aged 60-70 years with acute or convalescent COVID-19. The V gene is TRBV6-5 and the J gene is TRBJ2-2; 7 nucleotides in the junction match TRBD1. The sample taken for sequencing was peripheral blood. The CDR3 loop reads CASSRDSQNTGELFF. The sequenced DNA is TGTGCCAGCAGCAGGGACAGTCAGAACACCGGGGAGCTGTTTTTT.